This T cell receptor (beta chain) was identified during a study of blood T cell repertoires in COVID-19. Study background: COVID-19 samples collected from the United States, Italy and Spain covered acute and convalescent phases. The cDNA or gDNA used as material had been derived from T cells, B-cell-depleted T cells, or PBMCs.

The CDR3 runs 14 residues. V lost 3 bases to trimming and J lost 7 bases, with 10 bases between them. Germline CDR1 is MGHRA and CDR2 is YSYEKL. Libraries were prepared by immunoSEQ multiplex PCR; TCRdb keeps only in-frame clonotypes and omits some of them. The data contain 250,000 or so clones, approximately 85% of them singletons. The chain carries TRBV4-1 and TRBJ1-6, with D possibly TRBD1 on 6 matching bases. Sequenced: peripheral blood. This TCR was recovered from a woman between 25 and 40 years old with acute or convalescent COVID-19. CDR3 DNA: TGCGCCAGCAGCCAGGTCACAGGGAATTCACCCCTCCACTTT. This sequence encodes CASSQVTGNSPLHF.